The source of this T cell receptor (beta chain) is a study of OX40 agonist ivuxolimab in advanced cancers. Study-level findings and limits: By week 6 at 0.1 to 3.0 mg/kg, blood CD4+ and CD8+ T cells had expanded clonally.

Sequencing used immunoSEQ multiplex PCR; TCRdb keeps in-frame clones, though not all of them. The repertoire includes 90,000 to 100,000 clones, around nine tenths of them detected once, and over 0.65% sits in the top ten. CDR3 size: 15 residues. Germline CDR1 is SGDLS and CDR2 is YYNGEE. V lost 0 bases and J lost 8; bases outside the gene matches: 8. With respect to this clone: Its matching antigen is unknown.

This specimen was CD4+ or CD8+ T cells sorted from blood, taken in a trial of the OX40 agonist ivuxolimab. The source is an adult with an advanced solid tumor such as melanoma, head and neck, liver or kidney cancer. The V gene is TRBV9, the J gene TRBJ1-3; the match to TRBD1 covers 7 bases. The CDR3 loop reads CASSVAPGQSDTIYF. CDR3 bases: TGTGCCAGCAGCGTAGCCCCGGGACAGTCAGACACCATATATTTT.